These T cell receptor beta chains were read from a single sample in a study of CD8+ T cells in alopecia areata. Repertoires were generated with immunoSEQ multiplex PCR, while TCRdb's copy carries only in-frame clones and drops some. This table holds more than 85,000 clones, 35% to 50% found once. The sequenced material came from CD4+ T cells sorted from blood. Every receptor here comes from a human donor with alopecia areata. Both conserved end residues are part of each CDR3. The D gene is left open where the match is weak. The size field is filled for only some rows; it gives once, few, many or a size class.

clone_size	v_call	j_call	d_call	cdr3_aa	cdr3_nt
NA	TRBV30	TRBJ2-1	NA	CAWSGLNEQFF	TGTGCCTGGAGTGGTCTCAATGAGCAGTTCTTC
NA	TRBV28	TRBJ2-4	NA	CASSPSEVAKNIQYF	TGTGCCAGCAGTCCCTCCGAGGTAGCCAAAAACATTCAGTACTTC
NA	TRBV28	TRBJ2-1	NA	CASTSRRGYNEQFF	TGTGCCAGCACCTCTCGAAGGGGGTACAATGAGCAGTTCTTC
NA	TRBV5-6	TRBJ1-1	NA	CASSDDSLQTFF	TGTGCCAGCAGCGATGACAGCCTCCAAACTTTCTTT
NA	TRBV5-1	TRBJ2-7	NA	CASSLDRSYEQYF	TGCGCCAGCAGCTTGGACCGGAGCTACGAGCAGTACTTC
NA	TRBV30	TRBJ2-5	NA	CAWSVGSGETQYF	TGTGCCTGGAGCGTGGGGAGCGGAGAGACCCAGTACTTC
NA	TRBV6-5	TRBJ2-7	TRBD2	CASSYASGGSSYEQYF	TGTGCCAGCAGTTATGCTAGCGGGGGCTCGTCCTACGAGCAGTACTTC
NA	TRBV7-2	TRBJ1-2	NA	CASSLDAGAAYGYTF	TGTGCCAGCAGCTTAGACGCAGGGGCGGCCTATGGCTACACCTTC
NA	TRBV7-2	TRBJ2-5	NA	CASSLLRVETQYF	TGTGCCAGCAGCTTATTGCGAGTTGAGACCCAGTACTTC
few	TRBV30	TRBJ1-5	NA	CAWSAEGGPQHF	TGTGCCTGGAGTGCCGAAGGGGGACCCCAGCATTTT
once	TRBV4-2	TRBJ2-3	NA	CASSQRPQNTDTQYF	TGTGCCAGCAGCCAAAGGCCACAGAACACAGATACGCAGTATTTT
NA	TRBV30	TRBJ1-2	TRBD1	CAWGETGPYGYTF	TGTGCCTGGGGTGAGACAGGGCCCTATGGCTACACCTTC
few	TRBV7-2	TRBJ2-4	NA	CASSLGGSKNIQYF	TGTGCCAGCAGCTTAGGGGGGAGCAAAAACATTCAGTACTTC
few	TRBV7-9	TRBJ2-1	TRBD1	CASTPMTGGEEQFF	TGTGCCAGCACTCCAATGACAGGGGGCGAAGAGCAGTTCTTC
NA	TRBV6-5	TRBJ1-1	NA	CASRQQSNTEAFF	TGTGCCAGCAGACAACAGAGCAACACTGAAGCTTTCTTT
NA	TRBV12-5	TRBJ1-1	NA	CASGLGGGPEAFF	TGTGCTAGTGGTTTGGGAGGGGGGCCTGAAGCTTTCTTT
NA	TRBV27	TRBJ2-3	NA	CASSLSNVRGGTDTQYF	TGTGCCAGCAGTTTATCGAATGTCCGCGGGGGCACAGATACGCAGTATTTT
few	TRBV5-1	TRBJ1-2	NA	CASSSSTEPATYGYTF	TGCGCCAGCAGCTCGTCGACAGAGCCCGCCACCTATGGCTACACCTTC
NA	TRBV29-1	TRBJ1-2	TRBD1	CSVDTGGPYGYTF	TGCAGCGTGGACACAGGGGGGCCTTATGGCTACACCTTC
many	TRBV7-2	TRBJ2-2	NA	CATPEKSNTGELFF	TGTGCCACTCCGGAGAAGTCGAACACCGGGGAGCTGTTTTTT
NA	TRBV29-1	TRBJ2-5	NA	CSVGRLQETQYF	TGCAGCGTTGGGCGGCTCCAAGAGACCCAGTACTTC
NA	TRBV7-9	TRBJ2-7	NA	CASSLSRGEEQYF	TGTGCCAGCAGCTTAAGCAGGGGGGAGGAGCAGTACTTC
few	TRBV6-5	TRBJ2-7	NA	CATSDGGYEQYF	TGTGCCACTTCCGACGGAGGCTACGAGCAGTACTTC
few	TRBV29-1	TRBJ2-5	NA	CSVQGQETQYF	TGCAGCGTGCAGGGGCAAGAGACCCAGTACTTC
NA	TRBV30	TRBJ1-1	NA	CAYQGRIRNTEAFF	TGTGCCTACCAAGGGAGGATTCGAAACACTGAAGCTTTCTTT
NA	TRBV5-4	TRBJ2-1	TRBD2	CASSLELAGDEQFF	TGTGCCAGCAGCTTGGAACTAGCGGGAGATGAGCAGTTCTTC
NA	TRBV7-9	TRBJ2-3	NA	CASSLADLTDTQYF	TGTGCCAGCAGCTTAGCGGACCTCACAGATACGCAGTATTTT
NA	TRBV6-5	TRBJ2-5	NA	CASSYSRRETQYF	TGTGCCAGCAGTTACTCTCGGAGAGAGACCCAGTACTTC
few	TRBV4-3	TRBJ2-1	NA	CASSQVYGTHNEQFF	TGCGCCAGCAGCCAAGTATATGGGACTCACAATGAGCAGTTCTTC
NA	TRBV9	TRBJ2-3	NA	CASSVVGAAGTDTQYF	TGTGCCAGCAGCGTAGTAGGGGCGGCGGGCACAGATACGCAGTATTTT
few	TRBV30	TRBJ1-1	NA	CAWSRWNTEAFF	TGTGCCTGGAGTAGGTGGAACACTGAAGCTTTCTTT
few	TRBV29-1	TRBJ2-1	NA	CSVEAPLIYNEQFF	TGCAGCGTTGAGGCCCCACTAATCTACAATGAGCAGTTCTTC
NA	TRBV6-6	TRBJ1-2	TRBD1	CASRSGTGSFYTF	TGTGCCAGCAGATCCGGGACAGGGAGTTTCTACACCTTC
NA	TRBV28	TRBJ1-6	NA	CASLTANSPLHF	TGTGCCAGCCTGACCGCGAATTCACCCCTCCACTTT
few	TRBV28	TRBJ1-5	TRBD1	CASGDRAQPQHF	TGTGCCAGCGGAGACAGGGCCCAGCCCCAGCATTTT
once	TRBV28	TRBJ2-6	NA	CASSLYSGANVLTF	TGTGCCAGCAGTTTATATTCCGGGGCCAACGTCCTGACTTTC
NA	TRBV29-1	TRBJ2-1	TRBD1	CSVRRTGANEQFF	TGCAGCGTCCGAAGAACAGGGGCCAATGAGCAGTTCTTC
NA	TRBV5-1	TRBJ2-3	NA	CASSMEQGVPSTDTQYF	TGCGCCAGCAGCATGGAGCAGGGAGTCCCTAGCACAGATACGCAGTATTTT
NA	TRBV7-9	TRBJ1-6	NA	CASSLEPPSPLHF	TGTGCCAGCAGCTTAGAGCCTCCTTCACCCCTCCACTTT
once	TRBV30	TRBJ1-5	TRBD1	CAWADRAGQPQHF	TGTGCCTGGGCTGACAGGGCCGGTCAGCCCCAGCATTTT